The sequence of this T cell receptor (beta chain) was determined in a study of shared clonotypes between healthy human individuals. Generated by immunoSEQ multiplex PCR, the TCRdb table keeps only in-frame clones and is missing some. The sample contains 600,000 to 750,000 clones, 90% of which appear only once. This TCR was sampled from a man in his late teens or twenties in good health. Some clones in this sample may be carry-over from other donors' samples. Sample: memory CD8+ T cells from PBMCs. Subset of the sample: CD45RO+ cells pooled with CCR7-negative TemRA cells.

CDR3: CASSPGGTGANVLTF. CDR3 bases: TGTGCCAGCAGCCCCGGCGGAACTGGGGCCAACGTCCTGACTTTC. The chain couples TRBV27 to TRBJ2-6; D gene unclear. V was pared by 6 bases and J by 2 bases, with 11 bases between. This CDR3 is built from 15 residues. From germline, CDR1 is MNHEY and CDR2 SMNVEV (reference sequence). Full variable domain (remainder filled in from reference TRBV27 and TRBJ2-6): EAQVTQNPRYLITVTGKKLTVTCSQNMNHEYMSWYRQDPGLGLRQIYYSMNVEVTDKGDVPEGYKVSRKEKRNFPLILESPSPNQTSLYFCASSPGGTGANVLTFGAGSRLTVL.